Each of the 30 T cell receptor beta chains below was sequenced from the same sample in a study of CD8+ T cells in alopecia areata. Sequencing templates came from extracted RNA that was reverse transcribed into cDNA. The table came from immunoSEQ multiplex PCR; TCRdb's copy has only in-frame clones and leaves some out. The sample holds around 300,000 clones, and no clone turns up only once. After pooling, cutaneous lymph node cells were sorted with CD4, CD8alpha, NKG2D, NKG2ACE and other markers. Sequenced input: CD4+ T cells sorted from a lymph node. These receptors all come from a C3H/HeJ mouse with alopecia areata. MHC haplotype of the mouse line: H2-k.

For this clone: Gene names and germline refer to mouse. The observed sequence ends 4 residues before the CDR3 terminus, with the missing tail filled in from the germline J gene. Different DNA sequences within this sample yield the same CDR3. The rearrangement uses TRBV13-1 and TRBJ2-3, with 8 bases fitting TRBD2. CDR1 NSHNY and CDR2 SYGAGN come from the germline V gene. This CDR3 region has 15 residues. J lost 0 bases, V lost 2 bases, and 2 bases had no gene match. CDR3 loop: CASSERGGSAETLYF. The DNA read from the CDR3 is TGTGCCAGCAGTGAGAGGGGGGGCAGTGCAGAA.

This clone was counted ten times or more. Gene names and germline match the mouse. The CDR3 goes on 4 residues after the read ends, and that part is filled in from the germline J gene. The chain combines TRBV17 with TRBJ2-1; 7 bases fit TRBD1. Looked up from germline, CDR1 is MNHDT and CDR2 is YYDKIL. The CDR3 has 14 residues. The CDR3 loop is CASSRLGQPAEQFF. The DNA read from the CDR3 is TGTGCTAGCAGTAGGCTGGGACAGCCGGCT.

A word on this clone: Gene and germline names: mouse. The CDR3 end lies 4 residues beyond the end of the read and is filled in from the germline J gene. V usage is TRBV12-1 and J usage is TRBJ2-1; maybe TRBD1 (6 bases). Trimming took off 4 bases at V and 4 bases at J, with 10 bases between the two ends. Germline-derived CDR1 and CDR2 are SGHSN and HYEKVE. The CDR3 contains 13 residues. The CDR3 is CASSLGQYAEQFF. The covered CDR3 bases are TGTGCCAGCTCCCTGGGACAATATGCT.

A remark on this clone: Gene names and germline match the mouse. The CDR3 goes on 4 residues after the read ends, and that part is filled in from the germline J gene. The chain combines TRBV1 with TRBJ2-1, with 7 bases identical to TRBD1. Germline trimming cut 5 bases from V and 3 bases from J; bases unmatched to any gene: 1. Germline V gives CDR1 NSQYPW, CDR2 LRSPGD (reference sequence). This CDR3 region has 13 residues. CDR3 DNA (partial): TGCACCTGCAGTCCAGGGGGCTATGCT. This translates into CTCSPGGYA. Given in full, the CDR3 is CTCSPGGYAEQFF.

As concerns this clone: Mouse names are used for the genes. The CDR3 end is not reached by the read, which stops 4 residues before it; the germline J gene fills it in. This specimen includes other DNA sequences encoding the same CDR3. V and J are TRBV1 and TRBJ1-1; D unclear. The germline V gene has CDR1 NSQYPW and CDR2 LRSPGD (reference sequence). CDR3 length: 12 amino acids. Between the trimmed V and J ends, which lost 2 bases and 4 bases, there was a span of 5 bases. The chain's CDR3 is CTCSATVTEVFF. CDR3 DNA, as far as it was read: TGCACCTGCAGTGCAACAGTCACA.

As to this clone: Mouse gene names apply. The part of the CDR3 DNA that was read is TGTGCCAGCAGTGCCTGGGGGGCCCCGGAC. Protein: CASSAWGAPD. The whole CDR3 region reads CASSAWGAPDTQYF. This sequence joins TRBV19 and TRBJ2-5, with 8 nucleotides matching TRBD2. Read sequence stops 4 residues before the CDR3 end, and the germline J gene provides the missing end. Germline CDR1 FNHDT, CDR2 SITEND (reference sequence). The CDR3 is 14 amino acids.

This clone showed up just a few times. Germline and genes here are mouse. The sequenced fragment ends 4 residues before the CDR3 boundary, so the rest is inferred from the germline J gene. The same CDR3 also results from other DNA sequences found in this sample. This chain uses TRBV1 with TRBJ2-1; tentative D call: TRBD2 (7 bases). CDR3 length: 15 amino acids. V shed 1 base and J shed 4 bases, with 11 bases lying between them. Germline CDR1 NSQYPW, CDR2 LRSPGD (reference sequence). The CDR3: CTCSAVGGRYAEQFF. Incomplete CDR3 DNA: TGCACCTGCAGTGCAGTCGGGGGGCGGTATGCT.

This clone was recorded a few times. The gene names here belong to mouse. The CDR3 goes on 4 residues after the read ends, and that part is filled in from the germline J gene. The chain has TRBV13-1 and TRBJ2-3; TRBD2 is a possible D gene (7 bases). This CDR3 comprises 16 residues. V gave up 2 bases and J gave up 0 bases, with 13 bases separating them. Germline V gene data show CDR1 as NSHNY and CDR2 as SYGAGN. The CDR3 sequence is CASSDKGGWSAETLYF. The sequenced CDR3 bases are TGTGCCAGCAGTGACAAGGGGGGCTGGAGTGCAGAA.

The table lists this clone with a few counts. Gene labels here are mouse ones. With the read ending 4 residues before the CDR3 end, the germline J gene is used to fill in that end. The rearrangement uses TRBV5 and TRBJ2-1, with 9 bases matching TRBD2. The CDR3 extends over 15 amino acids. CDR1 is LGHNA and CDR2 is YNLKQL in the germline V gene (reference sequence). Partial CDR3 DNA: TGTGCCAGCAGCCAAGAATCGGGGACTGGGGCT. Translating gives CASSQESGTGA. The full CDR3 is CASSQESGTGAEQFF.

This clone was observed a few times. The gene symbols are mouse symbols. Read sequence stops 4 residues before the CDR3 end, and the germline J gene provides the missing end. This chain connects TRBV19 to TRBJ2-5, with 10 bases that match TRBD1. The CDR3 runs to 14 residues. Germline V gene sequence: CDR1 FNHDT, CDR2 SITEND (reference sequence). The sequenced part of the CDR3 DNA is TGTGCCAGCCACGACAGGGGGCTTGATGAC. Protein product: CASHDRGLDD. The full CDR3 sequence reads CASHDRGLDDTQYF.

Concerning this clone itself: Gene names follow the mouse nomenclature. The DNA ends 4 residues before the CDR3 does, and the rest of the CDR3 is filled in from the germline J gene. The chain recombines TRBV5 with TRBJ2-2; the D is unclear. Deletions cut 2 bases from V and 1 base from J, with 5 bases between. Germline CDR1 reads LGHNA; CDR2 reads YNLKQL (reference sequence). CDR3 length: 14 residues. The CDR3 loop is CASSQRVNTGQLYF. The CDR3 bases that were read are TGTGCCAGCAGCCAAAGGGTAAACACCGGG.

This clone came up a few times. Gene and germline names: mouse. The read gets to within 4 residues of the CDR3 end, and the germline J gene fills in the rest. The chain combines TRBV31 with TRBJ1-1; 8 nucleotides agree with TRBD1. This CDR3 is 15 amino acids long. V shed 0 bases and J 3 bases; nucleotides not matched to a gene: 6. CDR1 is GKSSPN and CDR2 is SITVG in the germline V gene. The CDR3 region is CAWSLPGGADTEVFF. Incomplete CDR3 DNA: TGTGCCTGGAGTCTGCCAGGGGGCGCGGACACA.

This clone was counted a few times. Any gene name here is a mouse gene name. The sequenced fragment ends 4 residues before the CDR3 boundary, so the rest is inferred from the germline J gene. The chain couples TRBV1 to TRBJ2-5; TRBD2 aligns across 7 bases. CDR1 and CDR2 (germline): NSQYPW, LRSPGD (reference sequence). CDR3 length equals 14 residues. The sequenced part of the CDR3 DNA is TGCACCTGCAGCACACTGGGGATGGAAGAC. Translated, it gives CTCSTLGMED. The complete CDR3 reads CTCSTLGMEDTQYF.

This clone showed up just a few times. The listed genes are named as in mouse. With the read ending 3 residues before the CDR3 end, the germline J gene is used to fill in that end. Distinct nucleotide sequences in the sample also encode this CDR3. V gene TRBV13-3 combines with J gene TRBJ1-6; 9 bases agree with TRBD1. TRBJ1-6 is classed as an ORF, of uncertain function. Trimming cost V 3 bases and J 3 bases; bases outside gene matches: 1. The CDR3 is made up of 15 amino acids. CDR1 and CDR2 (germline): NNHDY, SYVADS. CDR3 DNA (partial): TGTGCCAGCAGTGCGGGACAGGGCTATAATTCGCCC. Residues: CASSAGQGYNSP. The complete CDR3 protein is CASSAGQGYNSPLYF.

Comments on this clone: Mouse names are used for the genes. Read sequence stops 3 residues before the CDR3 end, and the germline J gene provides the missing end. The gene calls are TRBV13-1 and TRBJ1-6; no clear D gene. TRBJ1-6 is filed as an ORF, its function uncertain. This CDR3 is built from 15 residues. V lost 2 bases, J lost 5 bases, and 11 bases lay in between. Per the germline V gene, CDR1 is NSHNY and CDR2 is SYGAGN. The CDR3 spells CASSDWEPHNSPLYF. CDR3 DNA, as far as it was read: TGTGCCAGCAGTGACTGGGAGCCCCATAATTCGCCC.

The table lists this clone with a few counts. Gene names are mouse gene names. The CDR3 protein is CASNRGANSDYTF. Incomplete CDR3 DNA: TGTGCTAGCAACAGGGGTGCAAACTCC. The chain joins TRBV29 to TRBJ1-2, with TRBD1 identical over 7 bases. The read ends 4 residues shy of where the CDR3 ends; the end is completed using the germline J gene. The CDR3 runs 13 residues. The germline V gene has CDR1 MSHET and CDR2 SYDVDS. V lost 7 bases and J lost 0; bases outside the gene matches: 2.

This clone came up a few times. Genes and germline come from the mouse. The read stops 4 residues short of the end of the CDR3; the missing end is completed from the germline J gene. This sequence joins TRBV1 and TRBJ2-2, with 7 positions matching TRBD2. In germline, CDR1 is NSQYPW, CDR2 LRSPGD (reference sequence). CDR3 size: 16 residues. Trimming took 0 bases from V and 3 from J; bases not matched to a gene: 4. This CDR3 is CTCSAERLGDTGQLYF. The DNA read from the CDR3 is TGCACCTGCAGTGCAGAGCGACTGGGAGACACCGGG.

This clone was seen a handful of times. Gene names refer to mouse genes. The read terminates 4 residues ahead of where the CDR3 ends, so the germline J gene completes it. Other DNA sequences in this sample translate to the same CDR3. This chain links TRBV5 with TRBJ2-2; a possible D gene is TRBD1 (5 bases). The germline gives CDR1 LGHNA, CDR2 YNLKQL (reference sequence). This CDR3 is 16 amino acids long. V shed 0 bases and J shed 3 bases, with 11 bases lying between them. The CDR3 here is CASSQERGGDTGQLYF. The sequenced part of the CDR3 DNA is TGTGCCAGCAGCCAAGAGAGGGGAGGGGACACCGGG.

Comment on this clone: Any gene name here is a mouse gene name. The CDR3 goes on 4 residues after the read ends, and that part is filled in from the germline J gene. The rearrangement uses TRBV19 and TRBJ2-3; D may be TRBD1 (5 bases). CDR3 length: 15 residues. Deletions cut 2 bases from V and 0 bases from J, with 10 bases between. CDR1 and CDR2 from the germline V gene are FNHDT and SITEND (reference sequence). The CDR3 sequence is CASSIGHTSAETLYF. The CDR3 bases that were read are TGTGCCAGCAGTATCGGACATACTAGTGCAGAA.

Points on this clone: Genes and germline are mouse. The read falls 4 residues short of the CDR3 end, and the missing part is taken from the germline J gene. This sample also contains other DNA sequences that code for the same CDR3. The V gene is TRBV31, the J gene TRBJ1-1; D uncertain. V lost 4 bases to trimming and J lost 3 bases, with 3 bases between them. Germline V lookup: CDR1 GKSSPN, CDR2 SITVG. The CDR3 runs to 10 residues. CDR3 bases read: TGTGCCTGGACTGACACA. Residues: CAWTDT. In full, the CDR3 reads CAWTDTEVFF.

This clone came up a few times. Gene names and germline refer to mouse. The CDR3 extends 4 residues past the end of the read, so its final part is completed from the germline J gene. The chain employs TRBV13-1 and TRBJ2-2; 9 bases are shared with TRBD2. V lost 5 bases, J lost 0 bases, and 2 bases stayed unmatched. Germline V lookup: CDR1 NSHNY, CDR2 SYGAGN. This CDR3 is built from 15 residues. CDR3 protein: CASRDWGANTGQLYF. The CDR3 DNA, read in part, is TGTGCCAGCAGGGACTGGGGAGCAAACACCGGG.

Only a few counts were recorded for this clone. Gene names are mouse gene names. Read sequence stops 4 residues before the CDR3 end, and the germline J gene provides the missing end. This chain uses TRBV19 with TRBJ2-4; 11 bases map to TRBD1. Per the germline V gene, CDR1 is FNHDT and CDR2 is SITEND (reference sequence). The CDR3 spans 14 residues. The part of the CDR3 DNA that was read is TGTGCCAGCACCCCGGACAGGGGGCCCAAC. This gives the protein CASTPDRGPN. The whole CDR3 sequence is CASTPDRGPNTLYF.

Regarding this clone: Gene labels here are mouse ones. With the read ending 4 residues before the CDR3 end, the germline J gene is used to fill in that end. The chain combines TRBV17 with TRBJ2-2; 9 bases align to TRBD2. Germline CDR1 reads MNHDT; CDR2 reads YYDKIL. Germline trimming cut 0 bases from V and 1 base from J; bases unmatched to any gene: 3. The CDR3 has 17 residues. The CDR3 is CASSRDWGGLNTGQLYF. CDR3 bases read: TGTGCTAGCAGTAGAGACTGGGGGGGTTTAAACACCGGG.

This clone was picked up a small number of times. These gene names are mouse names. The read is 4 residues too short to cover the CDR3 end, so that end is filled in from the germline J gene. Other DNA variants within this sample encode the same CDR3. The chain is built from TRBV19 and TRBJ2-5; 7 positions agree with TRBD1. Germline V gives CDR1 FNHDT, CDR2 SITEND (reference sequence). The CDR3 extends over 13 amino acids. The ends lost 4 bases at V and 3 bases at J; junction bases unmatched: 2. CDR3 sequence: CASSAGGQDTQYF. Partial CDR3 DNA: TGTGCCAGCAGTGCAGGGGGACAAGAC.

Worth noting for this clone: Mouse gene names apply. Incomplete CDR3 DNA: TGTGCCAGCAGTGACAACAGAGCAACA. This gives the protein CASSDNRAT. The full CDR3 sequence reads CASSDNRATEVFF. The chain carries TRBV13-3 and TRBJ1-1; D remains unclear. The read falls 4 residues short of the CDR3 end, and the missing part is taken from the germline J gene. This CDR3 contains 13 residues. Germline CDR1 NNHDY, CDR2 SYVADS.

This clone was counted a few times. Genes here carry mouse names. The CDR3 end lies 4 residues beyond the end of the read and is filled in from the germline J gene. This chain connects TRBV17 to TRBJ2-3; D may be TRBD2 (5 bases). Per germline, CDR1 MNHDT and CDR2 YYDKIL. The length of the CDR3 is 16 residues. The V and J ends lost 0 bases and 0 bases respectively, with 10 bases between them. The CDR3 spells CASSRDPGSSAETLYF. The DNA read from the CDR3 is TGTGCTAGCAGTAGAGATCCTGGGTCTAGTGCAGAA. Variable domain in full (rest from reference TRBV17 and TRBJ2-3): DTTVKQNPRYKLARVGKPVNLICSQTMNHDTMYWYQKKPNQAPKLLLFYYDKILNREADTFEKFQSSRPNNSFCSLYIGSAGLEYSAMYLCASSRDPGSSAETLYFGSGTRLTVL.

This clone has more than one count but fewer than ten. The genes are named according to mouse. The read is 3 residues too short to cover the CDR3 end, so that end is filled in from the germline J gene. The rearrangement uses TRBV5 and TRBJ1-6, with D uncertain. TRBJ1-6 is treated as an ORF (open reading frame) with a function not yet certain. The germline V gene has CDR1 LGHNA and CDR2 YNLKQL (reference sequence). CDR3 size: 14 residues. The ends were cut back, 0 bases at V and 6 bases at J, with 6 bases in the middle. The part of the CDR3 DNA that was read is TGTGCCAGCAGCCAAGACAGGAGTAATTCGCCC. It encodes CASSQDRSNSP. The full CDR3 is CASSQDRSNSPLYF.

The table lists this clone with a few counts. The germline and genes are mouse ones. The read is 4 residues too short to cover the CDR3 end, so that end is filled in from the germline J gene. This same CDR3 is encoded by further DNA sequences in the sample. V gene TRBV5 combines with J gene TRBJ2-3; 11 bases fit TRBD2. CDR3 length equals 15 residues. The junction had 0 bases not matched to a gene; V was cut back by 4 bases and J by 0 bases. Germline loops: CDR1 LGHNA, CDR2 YNLKQL (reference sequence). The DNA read from the CDR3 is TGTGCCAGCAGCCGGGACTGGGGGAGTGCAGAA. Its protein is CASSRDWGSAE. The entire CDR3 sequence reads CASSRDWGSAETLYF.

With respect to this clone: The germline and genes are mouse ones. CDR3 sequence reads: CASRPGTSNSYEQYF. Incomplete CDR3 DNA: TGTGCCAGCAGGCCCGGGACATCAAACTCCTAT. V and J are TRBV19 and TRBJ2-7, with a weak D call TRBD1 (6 bases). The missing CDR3 end, 4 residues past where the read stops, is filled in from the germline J gene. The CDR3 is 15 residues long. CDR1 is FNHDT, CDR2 SITEND, per germline (reference sequence). V was trimmed by 5 bases and J by 0 bases, leaving 15 bases between them.

This clone was counted between two and nine times. Mouse gene names and germline throughout. The CDR3 goes on 4 residues after the read ends, and that part is filled in from the germline J gene. The V gene is TRBV5, the J gene TRBJ2-7, with TRBD2 identical over 9 bases. This CDR3 is 14 amino acids long. From germline, CDR1 is LGHNA and CDR2 YNLKQL (reference sequence). The CDR3 here is CASSPTGGQYEQYF. The sequenced part of the CDR3 DNA is TGTGCCAGCAGCCCCACTGGGGGGCAGTAT.